The 23 T cell receptor beta chains in this list originate from one sample, sequenced in a study of T cells in Graves' hyperthyroidism and ophthalmopathy (dated by TCRdb to the late 2010s). The library was prepared using multiplex PCR. Sequencing relied on an Illumina HiSeq 2000. The TCR beta CDR3 regions were amplified from the RNA transcripts. The TCR CDR3 was subjected to a first round of RT-PCR using the HTBI primer set and the Qiagen OneStep RT-PCR kit. The public reads were quality trimmed at Q25 with fastp and then assembled into clones with MiXCR by TCRdb, keeping productive beta chains. CDR3 protein duplicates are merged, each entry listing the most common genes and DNA. In all, the sample holds 250,000 or so distinct CDR3 sequences, and about 17% of those were seen once. Under 35% of the sample comes from the top ten. Sequencing was performed on blood. These receptors were collected from a woman between 18 and 29 years old with Graves' ophthalmopathy.

This clonotype was found many times. The chain joins TRBV6-1 to TRBJ2-3, with 7 bases identical to TRBD1. CDR1 is MNHNS and CDR2 is SASEGT in the germline V gene. Losses at the gene ends were 1 base for V and 3 bases for J; bases not matched to a gene: 10. CDR3 length equals 17 residues. In DNA form, the CDR3 reads TGTGCCAGCAGTGAAGTGTACACAGGGGCATTTACAGATACGCAGTATTTT. It is translated as CASSEVYTGAFTDTQYF.

A note on this clonotype: A much larger clone lies one base from this, so it may be a read error. This CDR3 is missing its conserved last phenylalanine or tryptophan, likely due to a read error. V usage is TRBV6-1 and J usage is TRBJ1-5, with D hard to call. This CDR3 region has 14 residues. Between the trimmed V and J ends, which lost 10 bases and 0 bases, there was a span of 13 bases. Germline V CDR1 and CDR2: MNHNS, SASEGT. CDR3 residues: CATRRWDSNQPQHS. CDR3 in DNA: TGTGCCACCAGGCGCTGGGATAGCAATCAGCCCCAGCATTCT.

This clonotype showed up many times. In DNA form, the CDR3 reads TGTGCCAGCAGCTCTGGGAGTATCCCCTACAATGAGCAGTTCTTC. Translated, it gives CASSSGSIPYNEQFF. This chain joins TRBV5-6 and TRBJ2-1; a weak D match, TRBD2 (5 bases). This CDR3 has 15 residues. Germline CDR1 SGHDT, CDR2 YYEEEE. V gave up 3 bases and J gave up 2 bases, with 12 bases separating them.

V is TRBV19 and J is TRBJ2-3; D gene ambiguous. The V gene lost 3 bases and the J gene lost 4 bases, with 14 bases spanning the gap. The CDR3 loop spans 15 amino acids. Germline CDR1 is LNHDA and CDR2 is SQIVND (reference sequence). The CDR3 spells CASSIFRTSADTQYF. DNA for the CDR3: TGTGCCAGTAGTATTTTCAGGACGTCTGCAGATACGCAGTATTTT.

This clonotype was recorded at least ten times. The chain carries TRBV5-1 and TRBJ2-2; TRBD1 might be the D (6 bases). This CDR3 is 15 amino acids long. Germline V gene sequence: CDR1 SGHRS, CDR2 YFSETQ. V gave up 0 bases and J gave up 6 bases, with 12 bases separating them. The CDR3 bases are TGCGCCAGCAGCTTGGCGCCAGGGGAAGCCGGGGAGCTGTTTTTT. This sequence encodes CASSLAPGEAGELFF.

The chain couples TRBV4-2 to TRBJ1-2, with a possible D match to TRBD1 (6 bases). V dropped 0 bases and J dropped 4 bases, with 9 bases sitting between them. The germline CDR1 and CDR2 sequences are LGHNA and YNFKEQ. The CDR3 is 14 amino acids. As DNA, the CDR3 is TGTGCCAGCAGCCAAGAAACAGGGACCTATGGCTACACCTTC. This gives the protein CASSQETGTYGYTF.

This clonotype was picked up many times. The chain has TRBV6-2 or TRBV6-3 and TRBJ2-7; TRBD2 agrees at 8 bases. Germline V gene sequence: CDR1 MNHEY, CDR2 SVGEGT. The V segment lost 1 base and the J segment 2 bases; nucleotides outside the gene matches: 7. The CDR3 sequence is 16 residues long. CDR3 region: CASSYLSSGFTYEQYF. CDR3 DNA sequence: TGTGCCAGCAGTTACTTGTCTAGCGGGTTTACCTACGAGCAGTACTTC.

This clonotype was seen ten or more times. The chain recombines TRBV13 with TRBJ2-7, with 9 bases matching TRBD1. The junction had 2 bases not matched to a gene; V was cut back by 0 bases and J by 2 bases. CDR1 PRHDT and CDR2 FYEKMQ come from the germline V gene (reference sequence). This CDR3 spans 15 amino acids. The CDR3 DNA is TGTGCCAGCAGCTTAGGGGGACAGGGACCCTACGAGCAGTACTTC. Protein product: CASSLGGQGPYEQYF.

This clonotype was counted at least ten times. The rearrangement joins TRBV6-5 to TRBJ2-2, with unresolved D. Per the germline V gene, CDR1 is MNHEY and CDR2 is SVGAGI. With 0 bases removed from V and 7 bases from J, the gap between germline ends came to 6 bases. The CDR3 extends over 13 amino acids. The CDR3 protein is CASSYSSGGELFF. As DNA, the CDR3 is TGTGCCAGCAGTTACTCGTCCGGCGGGGAGCTGTTTTTT.

This clonotype was seen many times. This rearrangement joins TRBV4-1 to TRBJ2-3; D call uncertain. The CDR3 covers 12 residues. The germline V and J ends were trimmed by 1 base and 5 bases, with 4 bases remaining between them. The germline V gene encodes CDR1 MGHRA and CDR2 YSYEKL. DNA for the CDR3: TGCGCCAGCAGCCAAGTACAAGATACGCAGTATTTT. The encoded protein is CASSQVQDTQYF.

In its sample, this clonotype was seen many times. This chain uses TRBV7-3 with TRBJ2-3; 11 bases align to TRBD2. Per the germline V gene, CDR1 is SGHTA and CDR2 is FQGTGA. CDR3 length: 17 amino acids. V shed 0 bases and J 3 bases; nucleotides not matched to a gene: 5. CDR3 DNA: TGTGCCAGCAGCTTAACGGGGCTAGCGGGGGGTACAGATACGCAGTATTTT. Translated: CASSLTGLAGGTDTQYF.

This clonotype was counted ten times or more. The chain recombines TRBV28 with TRBJ2-3; 9 nucleotides line up with TRBD1. This CDR3 spans 17 amino acids. Losses at the gene ends were 6 bases for V and 2 bases for J; bases not matched to a gene: 12. The germline CDR1 and CDR2 sequences are MDHEN and SYDVKM. This CDR3 is CASSHRRTGGFTDTQYF. CDR3 in DNA: TGTGCCAGCAGCCACCGACGTACAGGGGGCTTCACAGATACGCAGTATTTT.

This clonotype has at least ten counts. Here the CDR3 reads CASSPNNEAFF. The CDR3 region has the DNA TGTGCCAGCAGCCCCAACAACGAAGCTTTCTTT. The chain carries TRBV2 and TRBJ1-1; the D is unclear. Trimming took off 6 bases at V and 8 bases at J, with 10 bases between the two ends. CDR1 and CDR2 (germline): SNHLY, FYNNEI. There are 11 residues in the CDR3.

There are many counts of this clonotype. This rearrangement joins TRBV18 to TRBJ1-3; D uncertain. Germline V gene sequence: CDR1 KGHSH, CDR2 LQKENI. The V and J ends lost 3 bases and 2 bases respectively, with 8 bases between them. This CDR3 contains 14 residues. The CDR3 DNA is TGTGCCAGCTCACCGGGTGCGGCTGGAAACACCATATATTTT. As protein: CASSPGAAGNTIYF.

This clonotype was counted many times. The chain couples TRBV5-6 to TRBJ1-4, with no clear D. Germline V gene sequence: CDR1 SGHDT, CDR2 YYEEEE. This CDR3 spans 14 amino acids. Deletions cut 4 bases from V and 8 bases from J, with 15 bases between. In DNA form, the CDR3 reads TGTGCCAGCAGCGCCGCCCGGGTGGGAGAAAAACTGTTTTTT. Encoded protein: CASSAARVGEKLFF.

The sample holds many counts of this clonotype. V is TRBV28 and J is TRBJ2-7; TRBD1 might be the D (5 bases). Trimming pared 2 bases from V and 2 bases from J, leaving 10 bases between. From germline, CDR1 is MDHEN and CDR2 SYDVKM. The CDR3 is 14 amino acids. The CDR3 spells CASSLRTQTYEQYF. The CDR3 DNA is TGTGCCAGCAGTTTAAGGACACAAACCTACGAGCAGTACTTC.

This clonotype appeared many times. J is TRBJ1-5 and V is TRBV12-3 or TRBV12-4, with D maybe TRBD1 (6 bases). The V end was cut by 4 bases, the J end by 5 bases, with 9 bases between. This CDR3 spans 13 amino acids. Here the CDR3 reads CASSSNRDQPQHF. CDR3 in DNA: TGTGCCAGCAGTTCAAACAGGGATCAGCCCCAGCATTTT.

This clonotype was counted at least ten times. J is TRBJ1-5 and V is TRBV27, with no clear D. The germline CDR1 and CDR2 sequences are MNHEY and SMNVEV (reference sequence). V lost 2 bases and J lost 8, with 13 bases in between. The CDR3 has 14 residues. CDR3 region: CASSLISGLEPQHF. In DNA, the CDR3 is TGTGCCAGCAGTTTAATATCCGGCCTGGAGCCCCAGCATTTT.

V usage is TRBV12-3 or TRBV12-4 and J usage is TRBJ1-1, with D perhaps matching TRBD1 (5 bases). Trimming took 6 bases from V and 1 from J, leaving 15 bases between them. This CDR3 contains 15 residues. The CDR3 coding sequence is TGTGCCAGCAGCCTCGCCGGGACTGAGAACACTGAAGCTTTCTTT. Translation: CASSLAGTENTEAFF.

Many counts were recorded for this clonotype. In nucleotides, the CDR3 is TGTGCCAGCAGCTCGGGACGGAGGTCGGTATACGAAGCTTTCTTT. This codes for CASSSGRRSVYEAFF. This chain joins TRBV7-2 and TRBJ1-1, with a weak D call TRBD1 (5 bases). Germline CDR1 and CDR2: SGHTA and FQGNSA. V gave up 4 bases and J gave up 8 bases, with 20 bases separating them. The CDR3 loop spans 15 amino acids. Based on the CDR3 plus reference TRBV7-2 and TRBJ1-1, the full variable domain is GAGVSQSPSNKVTEKGKDVELRCDPISGHTALYWYRQSLGQGLEFLIYFQGNSAPDKSGLPSDRFSAERTGGSVSTLTIQRTQQEDSAVYLCASSSGRRSVYEAFFGQGTRLTVV.

As concerns this clonotype: This may come from a read error, since a much larger clone is one base off. This chain's CDR3 is CASSEMLTGGAGTEALF. The CDR3 DNA reads TGTGCCAGCAGTGAAATGTTGACAGGGGGCGCGGGCACTGAAGCTCTCTTT. The chain links TRBV6-1 to TRBJ1-1; TRBD1 matches 10 bases. The CDR3 runs to 17 residues. CDR1 MNHNS and CDR2 SASEGT come from the germline V gene.

The table lists this clonotype with many counts. V and J are TRBV7-2 and TRBJ1-2; D may be TRBD1 (5 bases). CDR1 and CDR2 from the germline V gene are SGHTA and FQGNSA. Trimming stripped 5 bases from V and 3 bases from J, with 13 bases between. This CDR3 has 14 residues. The CDR3 nucleotides read TGTGCCAGCAGCCCCCGGGGGACTGACTATGGCTACACCTTC. This codes for CASSPRGTDYGYTF. Variable domain in full (rest from reference TRBV7-2 and TRBJ1-2): GAGVSQSPSNKVTEKGKDVELRCDPISGHTALYWYRQSLGQGLEFLIYFQGNSAPDKSGLPSDRFSAERTGGSVSTLTIQRTQQEDSAVYLCASSPRGTDYGYTFGSGTRLTVV.

This clonotype was counted ten times or more. The chain has TRBV20-1 and TRBJ1-5; TRBD1 might be the D (6 bases). The CDR3 sequence is 16 residues long. CDR1 and CDR2 from the germline V gene are DFQATT and SNEGSKA (reference sequence). Trimming cost V 3 bases and J 2 bases, with 17 bases left between them. DNA for the CDR3: TGCAGTGCTAGCCTTATAGGGGGGATAGGCAATCAGCCCCAGCATTTT. It is translated as CSASLIGGIGNQPQHF.